A single sample is the source of the 2 T cell receptor beta chains below, sequenced in a study of Tregs in tolerant kidney transplant recipients. The repertoire was sequenced with immunoSEQ multiplex PCR; TCRdb's copy has only in-frame clones and lacks some. The sample consists of roughly 120,000 clones, around 94% of them appearing once. Sequenced input: CD4+ T cells from blood. All receptors derive from a human donor in good health.

V and J are TRBV5-1 and TRBJ2-2, with TRBD2 as a possible D gene (6 bases). CDR1 and CDR2 from the germline V gene are SGHRS and YFSETQ. The CDR3 consists of 14 residues. V was cut by 1 base and J by 6 bases, with 10 bases left in between. The CDR3 sequence is CASSLISGAGELFF. The CDR3 nucleotides are TGCGCCAGCAGCTTGATTTCGGGGGCCGGGGAGCTGTTTTTT.

V gene TRBV11-2 combines with J gene TRBJ2-1, with 10 bases fitting TRBD1. This CDR3 spans 15 amino acids. Germline assignment: CDR1 SGHAT and CDR2 FQNNGV. V lost 5 bases to trimming and J lost 7 bases; unmatched junction nucleotides: 8. As DNA, the CDR3 is TGTGCCAGCAGCCTGCGGGACAGGGGATGGAATGAGCAGTTCTTC. Translating gives CASSLRDRGWNEQFF.